This entry lists 19 T cell receptor beta chains sequenced from one sample in a study of blood T cell repertoires in COVID-19. The table came from immunoSEQ multiplex PCR; TCRdb's copy has only in-frame clones and leaves some out. The data show some 120,000 clones, about 86% seen once. The sample taken for sequencing was peripheral blood. The receptors stem from a woman aged 45-59 years with active or convalescent COVID-19.

This sequence joins TRBV7-9 and TRBJ2-3; TRBD2 might be the D (6 bases). CDR1 is SEHNR and CDR2 is FQNEAQ in the germline V gene (reference sequence). This CDR3 has 17 amino acids. V was pared by 2 bases and J by 5 bases, with 20 bases between. CDR3 sequence reads: CASSLRGLGMGGDTQYF. For the CDR3, the DNA is TGTGCCAGCAGCTTACGGGGCTTGGGTATGGGAGGAGATACGCAGTATTTT.

This clone was recorded once. This chain joins TRBV3-1 (or the pseudogene TRBV3-2) and TRBJ2-1; 8 bases line up with TRBD1. CDR1 and CDR2 from the germline V gene are LGHDT and YNNKEL (reference sequence). CDR3 size: 15 residues. The trim removed 3 bases at V and 4 bases at J, leaving 5 bases unmatched. This CDR3 reads CASSHRTGKYNEQFF. CDR3 bases: TGTGCCAGCAGCCACCGGACAGGGAAATACAATGAGCAGTTCTTC.

The rearrangement joins TRBV28 to TRBJ2-7; 8 bases agree with TRBD1. This CDR3 spans 15 amino acids. V dropped 6 bases and J dropped 7; count of bases not matched to a gene: 14. Germline V gene lookup returns CDR1 MDHEN and CDR2 SYDVKM. The CDR3 nucleotides are TGTGCCAGCAGCCGAAACGGACAGGGTGGAGGTGAGCAGTACTTC. Protein sequence: CASSRNGQGGGEQYF.

This chain uses TRBV24-1 with TRBJ2-1, with 7 bases fitting TRBD1. Unmatched junction bases numbered 5, after V lost 7 bases and J lost 0 bases. The CDR3 totals 15 residues. Germline CDR1 reads KGHDR; CDR2 reads SFDVKD. The CDR3 loop reads CATSVRQGSYNEQFF. The CDR3 DNA reads TGTGCCACCAGCGTACGACAGGGCTCCTACAATGAGCAGTTCTTC.

CDR3 DNA: TGTGCCACCAGTGACCCGGGACAGGGGGACGTCGGGGAGCTGTTTTTT. This translates into CATSDPGQGDVGELFF. The rearrangement links TRBV24-1 to TRBJ2-2, with TRBD1 identical over 11 bases. The CDR3 is 16 residues long. Germline-derived CDR1 and CDR2 are KGHDR and SFDVKD. Unmatched junction bases numbered 7, after V lost 4 bases and J lost 7 bases.

The chain recombines TRBV19 with TRBJ1-1; D might be TRBD1 (5 bases). V shed 5 bases and J shed 1 base, with 14 bases lying between them. The CDR3 loop spans 15 amino acids. Germline V lookup: CDR1 LNHDA, CDR2 SQIVND (reference sequence). CDR3 nucleotide sequence: TGTGCCAGTAGTCCTCGATTCCAGGGGAACACTGAAGCTTTCTTT. This translates into CASSPRFQGNTEAFF.

The genes are TRBV4-1 and TRBJ1-1; the match to TRBD1 covers 8 bases. V was clipped by 4 bases and J by 6 bases; unmatched bases: 16. The germline V gene encodes CDR1 MGHRA and CDR2 YSYEKL. The CDR3 loop spans 17 amino acids. The DNA of the CDR3 is TGCGCCAGCAGCCGAGGACAGGGTGTTACTTTGGGCGCTGAAGCTTTCTTT. Its translation: CASSRGQGVTLGAEAFF.

The chain uses TRBV21-1 and TRBJ2-7; TRBD1 is the table's D call, not checked against the DNA. TRBV21-1 is recorded as a pseudogene. This CDR3 is 18 amino acids long. The CDR3 sequence is CASSKENRRTPSSYEQYF. The CDR3 DNA is TGTGCCAGCAGCAAAGAGAATAGACGGACACCGAGCTCCTACGAGCAGTACTTC.

The chain has TRBV5-1 and TRBJ2-7; D perhaps matches TRBD2 (5 bases). V gave up 4 bases and J gave up 0 bases, with 17 bases separating them. Looked up from germline, CDR1 is SGHRS and CDR2 is YFSETQ. The CDR3 runs to 16 residues. CDR3 bases: TGCGCCAGCAGCGCAACTTCTACGGGGTTCTCCTACGAGCAGTACTTC. Its protein product is CASSATSTGFSYEQYF.

This clone was detected only once. The V and J genes are TRBV6-5 and TRBJ2-7; TRBD1 is a possible D gene (5 bases). In germline, CDR1 is MNHEY, CDR2 SVGAGI. The CDR3 covers 13 residues. V was shortened by 9 bases and J by 7 bases, with 19 bases between the two germline ends. The CDR3 nucleotides read TGTGCCAGTAGTCAGTCAGGGAAGGGGGAGCAGTACTTC. It specifies CASSQSGKGEQYF.

V usage is TRBV28 and J usage is TRBJ2-7, with TRBD2 matching 13 bases. This CDR3 is built from 15 residues. J gave up 2 bases and V 5 bases, and 3 bases lay outside the gene matches. Germline V gene data show CDR1 as MDHEN and CDR2 as SYDVKM. CDR3 protein: CASSVGLAGPYEQYF. The CDR3 nucleotides read TGTGCCAGCAGTGTGGGACTAGCGGGGCCCTACGAGCAGTACTTC.

V and J are TRBV3-1 (or the pseudogene TRBV3-2) and TRBJ2-5; weak D call: TRBD2 (5 bases). Per germline, CDR1 LGHDT and CDR2 YNNKEL (reference sequence). Trimming removed 4 bases from V and 7 bases from J, with 10 bases in between. There are 12 residues in the CDR3. CDR3 protein: CASSLERGTQYF. The CDR3, as DNA: TGTGCCAGCAGCCTTGAACGGGGGACCCAGTACTTC.

The chain couples TRBV19 to TRBJ1-4; 7 nucleotides agree with TRBD1. CDR3 length: 17 amino acids. Germline V gives CDR1 LNHDA, CDR2 SQIVND (reference sequence). V gave up 9 bases and J gave up 8 bases; unmatched junction bases: 21. The CDR3 loop reads CASGKRVYARGYEKLFF. The CDR3, as DNA: TGTGCCAGCGGAAAAAGAGTATACGCCAGGGGGTACGAAAAACTGTTTTTT.

V is TRBV3-1 (or the pseudogene TRBV3-2) and J is TRBJ2-3; D remains ambiguous. V gave up 2 bases and J gave up 2 bases, with 11 bases separating them. Germline-derived CDR1 and CDR2 are LGHDT and YNNKEL (reference sequence). This CDR3 has 15 amino acids. CDR3 in amino acids: CASSQTWRLTDTQYF. The CDR3 DNA sequence: TGTGCCAGCAGCCAAACTTGGCGGCTCACAGATACGCAGTATTTT.

The chain recombines TRBV7-2 with TRBJ1-5, with a possible D match to TRBD1 (6 bases). The CDR3 length is 15 residues. Trimming removed 4 bases from V and 1 base from J, with 11 bases in between. Germline V gene sequence: CDR1 SGHTA, CDR2 FQGNSA. DNA of the CDR3: TGTGCCAGCAGCTGGGCACAGGGAAGCAATCAGCCCCAGCATTTT. It encodes CASSWAQGSNQPQHF. Complete variable domain (other parts from reference TRBV7-2 and TRBJ1-5): GAGVSQSPSNKVTEKGKDVELRCDPISGHTALYWYRQSLGQGLEFLIYFQGNSAPDKSGLPSDRFSAERTGGSVSTLTIQRTQQEDSAVYLCASSWAQGSNQPQHFGDGTRLSIL.

The gene calls are TRBV6-4 and TRBJ1-4, with 8 positions matching TRBD1. CDR3 length equals 15 residues. Germline values: CDR1 MRHNA, CDR2 SNTAGT. Trimming at V came to 6 bases and at J to 8 bases, leaving 11 bases not matched to a gene. CDR3 DNA: TGTGCCAGCAGAAGAGACAGGGGCGGTCGGGAAAAACTGTTTTTT. It specifies CASRRDRGGREKLFF.

With respect to this clone: One end of the junction fails to match germline, which may point to a read error. The J gene is TRBJ2-3, the V gene TRBV7-9, with 7 bases matching TRBD2. The length of the CDR3 is 13 residues. Germline lookup yields CDR1 SEHNR and CDR2 FQNEAQ (reference sequence). In nucleotides, the CDR3 is TGTGCCAGCAGCGAAGTGGGGCATCTGAGCGGGGATTTT. It translates to CASSEVGHLSGDF.

The chain is built from TRBV5-1 and TRBJ2-7, with a tentative D call TRBD1 (5 bases). V lost 3 bases and J 0 bases, leaving 13 bases between the germline ends. The CDR3 consists of 15 residues. Germline V gives CDR1 SGHRS, CDR2 YFSETQ. In nucleotides, the CDR3 is TGCGCCAGCAGCTACGGACATACGAGCTCCTACGAGCAGTACTTC. Its protein product is CASSYGHTSSYEQYF.

V is TRBV28 and J is TRBJ2-1; D is possibly TRBD2 (6 bases). V was shortened by 4 bases and J by 3 bases, with 13 bases between the two germline ends. This CDR3 comprises 15 residues. The germline V gene encodes CDR1 MDHEN and CDR2 SYDVKM. CDR3 loop: CASSWERVLYNEQFF. In DNA form, the CDR3 reads TGTGCCAGCAGTTGGGAGCGGGTTCTCTACAATGAGCAGTTCTTC.